A single sample is the source of the 27 T cell receptor beta chains below, sequenced in a study of beta chain features in type 1 diabetes. Sequenced material consisted of expressed TCRB transcripts (all of the isolated RNA was reverse transcribed). Only in-frame clones appear in the TCRdb table, and some are missing; sequencing was by immunoSEQ multiplex PCR. The sample includes over 20,000 clones, around half of them seen just once. The antigens these receptors bind are not known. General study findings and limits: Moderate yet significant TCRB CDR3 shortening was seen in Type 1 diabetes patients in all four CD4+ subsets.

The sample was stem cell memory CD4+ T cells from blood. These receptors were taken from a young man with type 1 diabetes.

The V call is TRBV5-4, the J call TRBJ1-1; no reliable D call. The V and J ends lost 7 bases and 5 bases respectively, with 15 bases between them. This CDR3 spans 13 amino acids. Germline loops: CDR1 SGHNT, CDR2 YYREEE (reference sequence). The CDR3 DNA follows: TGTGCCAGCGGAAGGGTCGGCGGGACTGAAGCTTTCTTT. Amino acid sequence: CASGRVGGTEAFF. Together with reference TRBV5-4 and TRBJ1-1, the CDR3 gives the full variable domain: ETGVTQSPTHLIKTRGQQVTLRCSSQSGHNTVSWYQQALGQGPQFIFQYYREEENGRGNFPPRFSGLQFPNYSSELNVNALELDDSALYLCASGRVGGTEAFFGQGTRLTVV.

V usage is TRBV5-1 and J usage is TRBJ2-5; 9 bases are a match to TRBD1. The V segment lost 2 bases and the J segment 4 bases; nucleotides outside the gene matches: 6. In germline, CDR1 is SGHRS, CDR2 YFSETQ. The CDR3 sequence is 15 residues long. DNA for the CDR3: TGCGCCAGCAGCTTACAGGGGGCGGAAGGAGAGACCCAGTACTTC. Protein product: CASSLQGAEGETQYF.

This chain uses TRBV9 with TRBJ1-2; no definite D call. CDR1 is SGDLS and CDR2 is YYNGEE in the germline V gene. The V gene lost 3 bases and the J gene lost 4 bases, with 10 bases spanning the gap. The CDR3 sequence is 13 residues long. In DNA, the CDR3 is TGTGCCAGCAGCGCCTGGGCAGGCTATGGCTACACCTTC. It yields the protein CASSAWAGYGYTF.

This clone has only a few counts. This chain joins TRBV23-1 and TRBJ2-7; TRBD1 aligns across 9 bases. TRBV23-1 has ORF status, its function being uncertain. The V gene end was trimmed by 7 bases and the J gene end by 2 bases; junction bases not matched to a gene: 12. The CDR3 loop spans 16 amino acids. The CDR3 loop reads CASTTPRDREPYEQYF. CDR3 nucleotide sequence: TGCGCCAGCACCACGCCCCGGGACAGGGAGCCCTACGAGCAGTACTTC.

In this sample, this clone turned up a few times. The chain combines TRBV6-5 with TRBJ1-4; D uncertain. The germline V gene has CDR1 MNHEY and CDR2 SVGAGI. CDR3 size: 15 residues. V lost 6 bases and J 7 bases, leaving 18 bases between the germline ends. This chain's CDR3 is CASSSGRPTGEKLFF. In DNA form, the CDR3 reads TGTGCCAGCAGCTCTGGGCGACCTACCGGTGAAAAACTGTTTTTT.

The V gene is TRBV6-5, the J gene TRBJ2-7; 8 bases line up with TRBD1. The CDR3 is 14 residues long. V was pared by 5 bases and J by 3 bases, with 6 bases of the junction left unmatched. CDR1 MNHEY and CDR2 SVGAGI come from the germline V gene. CDR3: CASSPGTGLYEQYF. DNA of the CDR3: TGTGCCAGCAGTCCCGGGACAGGACTCTACGAGCAGTACTTC.

A word on this clone: The sample holds other DNA sequences that translate to the same CDR3. The chain recombines TRBV18 with TRBJ2-3; D might be TRBD2 (6 bases). Deletions cut 1 base from V and 1 base from J, with 9 bases between. CDR1 and CDR2 from the germline V gene are KGHSH and LQKENI. The CDR3 contains 15 residues. DNA of the CDR3: TGTGCCAGCTCACCACGGATAGCGGGCACAGATACGCAGTATTTT. As protein: CASSPRIAGTDTQYF.

The chain is built from TRBV4-1 and TRBJ1-2, with 7 nucleotides matching TRBD1. Germline CDR1 and CDR2: MGHRA and YSYEKL. There are 16 residues in the CDR3. V was pared by 2 bases and J by 1 base, with 7 bases of the junction left unmatched. The CDR3 coding sequence is TGCGCCAGCAGCCAAAGTAACAGGGGAGGTAACTATGGCTACACCTTC. This encodes CASSQSNRGGNYGYTF.

The CDR3 DNA reads as TGCGCCAGCAGCTTGGATGGCAGGGCCAACACCGGGGAGCTGTTTTTT. This codes for CASSLDGRANTGELFF. The chain carries TRBV5-1 and TRBJ2-2; TRBD1 might be the D (5 bases). CDR3 length equals 16 residues. Germline-derived CDR1 and CDR2 are SGHRS and YFSETQ. V gave up 0 bases and J gave up 2 bases, with 11 bases separating them.

The chain combines TRBV11-2 with TRBJ2-7; TRBD1 aligns across 8 bases. The V gene end was trimmed by 5 bases and the J gene end by 5 bases; junction bases not matched to a gene: 11. Germline V gene data show CDR1 as SGHAT and CDR2 as FQNNGV. The CDR3 totals 15 residues. The CDR3 DNA follows: TGTGCCAGCAGCGGACAGGGTGCTAAGGAACACGAGCAGTACTTC. This encodes CASSGQGAKEHEQYF.

This chain joins TRBV7-9 and TRBJ2-1; 7 positions match TRBD2. This CDR3 is built from 15 residues. Germline CDR1 is SEHNR and CDR2 is FQNEAQ (reference sequence). V lost 5 bases and J lost 5; bases outside the gene matches: 9. This CDR3 reads CASSPFGAGDNEQFF. For the CDR3, the DNA is TGTGCCAGCAGCCCCTTCGGTGCGGGGGACAATGAGCAGTTCTTC. Using reference TRBV7-9 and TRBJ2-1 for the parts outside the CDR3, the full variable domain is DTGVSQNPRHKITKRGQNVTFRCDPISEHNRLYWYRQTLGQGPEFLTYFQNEAQLEKSRLLSDRFSAERPKGSFSTLEIQRTEQGDSAMYLCASSPFGAGDNEQFFGPGTRLTVL.

This clone was counted only a few times. For the CDR3, the DNA is TGTGCCAGCAGCTTGGGACGGAGGAACACTGAAGCTTTCTTT. This sequence encodes CASSLGRRNTEAFF. The chain links TRBV5-4 to TRBJ1-1; D gene ambiguous. CDR1 is SGHNT, CDR2 YYREEE, per germline (reference sequence). Trimming took off 0 bases at V and 1 base at J, with 7 bases between the two ends. The CDR3 covers 14 residues.

The V call is TRBV30, the J call TRBJ2-5, with TRBD2 identical over 10 bases. Germline assignment: CDR1 GTSNPN and CDR2 SVGIG (reference sequence). V lost 2 bases to trimming and J lost 3 bases; unmatched junction nucleotides: 3. The CDR3 consists of 14 residues. DNA for the CDR3: TGTGCCTGGAGTAAAGGACTAGCGGAAGAGACCCAGTACTTC. Translated, it gives CAWSKGLAEETQYF.

The rearrangement uses TRBV5-1 and TRBJ1-4; D unclear. From germline, CDR1 is SGHRS and CDR2 YFSETQ. Trimming removed 2 bases from V and 7 bases from J, with 12 bases in between. The CDR3 has 14 amino acids. CDR3 bases: TGCGCCAGCAGCTTAGGAGGGTTGGGTGAAAAACTGTTTTTT. It specifies CASSLGGLGEKLFF.

The chain employs TRBV7-2 and TRBJ2-5; maybe TRBD2 (6 bases). The length of the CDR3 is 15 residues. V dropped 4 bases and J dropped 5 bases, with 17 bases sitting between them. CDR1 SGHTA and CDR2 FQGNSA come from the germline V gene. DNA of the CDR3: TGTGCCAGCAGCTCAGACGGGTCGCGGGGCGAGACCCAGTACTTC. Encoded protein: CASSSDGSRGETQYF.

A single count supports this clone. The chain links TRBV7-8 to TRBJ2-1; D may be TRBD2 (6 bases). V shed 0 bases and J shed 9 bases, with 15 bases lying between them. Germline lookup yields CDR1 SGHVS and CDR2 FQNEAQ. This CDR3 region has 15 residues. CDR3 loop: CASSLAVRGRGEQFF. CDR3 DNA sequence: TGTGCCAGCAGCTTAGCCGTTCGGGGGAGAGGTGAGCAGTTCTTC. The full variable domain, in which reference TRBV7-8 and TRBJ2-1 provide the parts outside the CDR3, is GAGVSQSPRYKVAKRGQDVALRCDPISGHVSLFWYQQALGQGPEFLTYFQNEAQLDKSGLPSDRFFAERPEGSVSTLKIQRTQQEDSAVYLCASSLAVRGRGEQFFGPGTRLTVL.

The chain is built from TRBV6-6 and TRBJ1-5; no definite D call. Trimming left V 5 bases short and J 4 bases short, with 15 bases between. Germline V gene lookup returns CDR1 MNHNY and CDR2 SVGAGI (reference sequence). The CDR3 runs to 15 residues. The chain's CDR3 is CASSPPGPGNQPQHF. The CDR3 nucleotides are TGTGCCAGCAGTCCACCGGGCCCGGGAAATCAGCCCCAGCATTTT.

J is TRBJ2-1 and V is TRBV6-4, with 8 bases fitting TRBD2. J lost 1 base, V lost 4 bases, and 6 bases had no gene match. CDR1 MRHNA and CDR2 SNTAGT come from the germline V gene. The CDR3 runs 16 residues. The CDR3: CASSVLAGISYNEQFF. The DNA for the CDR3 is TGTGCCAGCAGTGTCTTAGCGGGGATTTCCTACAATGAGCAGTTCTTC.

This chain connects TRBV29-1 to TRBJ2-3; TRBD2 agrees at 10 bases. Trimming removed 2 bases from V and 4 bases from J; junction bases left unmatched: 12. The CDR3 extends over 17 amino acids. Germline CDR1 reads SQVTM; CDR2 reads ANQGSEA. The CDR3 protein is CSVEPYLLAGTPDTQYF. Here the CDR3 DNA reads TGCAGCGTTGAACCCTACCTACTAGCGGGGACTCCAGATACGCAGTATTTT.

This clone was counted once. The CDR3, as DNA: TGTGCCAGCAGCCGCGGATCTAGCGCTGGCACAGATACGCAGTATTTT. Translated, it gives CASSRGSSAGTDTQYF. The chain joins TRBV7-2 to TRBJ2-3, with a tentative D call TRBD2 (6 bases). V gave up 5 bases and J gave up 1 base, with 16 bases separating them. CDR3 length equals 16 residues. Germline CDR1 SGHTA, CDR2 FQGNSA. Looking up the rest from reference TRBV7-2 and TRBJ2-3 gives the full variable domain: GAGVSQSPSNKVTEKGKDVELRCDPISGHTALYWYRQSLGQGLEFLIYFQGNSAPDKSGLPSDRFSAERTGGSVSTLTIQRTQQEDSAVYLCASSRGSSAGTDTQYFGPGTRLTVL.

This clone was picked up a small number of times. The chain couples TRBV4-1 to TRBJ1-5; no firm D call. Germline V CDR1 and CDR2: MGHRA, YSYEKL. V was clipped by 1 base and J by 6 bases, with 7 bases between them. This CDR3 contains 13 residues. As DNA, the CDR3 is TGCGCCAGCAGCCAAGGAGTCGGTCAGCCCCAGCATTTT. This gives the protein CASSQGVGQPQHF.

The V call is TRBV7-6, the J call TRBJ2-2, with 10 bases lining up with TRBD2. Germline-derived CDR1 and CDR2 are SGHVS and FNYEAQ. The CDR3 is 17 residues long. V was clipped by 1 base and J by 7 bases; unmatched bases: 9. CDR3 DNA sequence: TGTGCCAGCAGCTTAGGTTCTTCTAGCGGGGGTGTCGGGGAGCTGTTTTTT. This codes for CASSLGSSSGGVGELFF.

The V and J genes are TRBV29-1 and TRBJ2-2; D is uncertain. The V and J ends lost 5 bases and 2 bases respectively, with 3 bases between them. Germline loops: CDR1 SQVTM, CDR2 ANQGSEA. The CDR3 is made up of 11 amino acids. DNA of the CDR3: TGCAGCGTTTCAAACACCGGGGAGCTGTTTTTT. Translating it yields CSVSNTGELFF.

The chain joins TRBV6-4 to TRBJ2-3; TRBD1 matches 9 bases. Germline trimming cut 5 bases from V and 5 bases from J; bases unmatched to any gene: 8. Germline V CDR1 and CDR2: MRHNA, SNTAGT. CDR3 length: 15 amino acids. For the CDR3, the DNA is TGTGCCAGCAGTTCACAGGGGGCGCGTGGAGATACGCAGTATTTT. Its protein is CASSSQGARGDTQYF.

This clone was observed a handful of times. The V call is TRBV5-6, the J call TRBJ2-1, with D unclear. Germline-derived CDR1 and CDR2 are SGHDT and YYEEEE. Trimming shortened V by 1 base and J by 6 bases, and 11 bases separated the two germline ends. CDR3 length: 14 residues. CDR3 sequence (DNA): TGTGCCAGCAGCTTGATCTTCCGCAGCAATGAGCAGTTCTTC. Translated, it gives CASSLIFRSNEQFF.

This clone has more than one count but fewer than ten. The rearrangement joins TRBV7-2 to TRBJ1-5, with D hard to call. V lost 3 bases to trimming and J lost 0 bases, with 9 bases between them. The CDR3 is 15 residues long. CDR1 and CDR2 from the germline V gene are SGHTA and FQGNSA. The CDR3 DNA reads as TGTGCCAGCAGCTTTGGACTCAATAGCAATCAGCCCCAGCATTTT. Protein: CASSFGLNSNQPQHF.

The chain links TRBV13 to TRBJ1-6; unclear D gene. This CDR3 contains 16 residues. Trimming cost V 5 bases and J 3 bases, with 14 bases left between them. Germline CDR1 is PRHDT and CDR2 is FYEKMQ (reference sequence). The CDR3 DNA reads TGTGCCAGCAGCACACTGACTCCCGGCTATAATTCACCCCTCCACTTT. It codes for CASSTLTPGYNSPLHF.